Each of the 26 T cell receptor beta chains below was sequenced from the same sample in a study of blood T cell repertoires in COVID-19. Only in-frame clones appear in the TCRdb table, and some are missing; sequencing was by immunoSEQ multiplex PCR. The table includes around 300,000 clones, under 90% detected once. Sequences were obtained from PBMCs or T cells enriched from blood (not recorded which). All receptors come from an older woman who had recovered from COVID-19.

This chain connects TRBV6-5 to TRBJ2-2, with D unclear. From germline, CDR1 is MNHEY and CDR2 SVGAGI. Trimming took off 7 bases at V and 2 bases at J, with 8 bases between the two ends. This CDR3 region has 13 residues. The CDR3 region is CASTTPNTGELFF. In nucleotides, the CDR3 is TGTGCCAGCACGACACCTAACACCGGGGAGCTGTTTTTT.

This chain connects TRBV5-1 to TRBJ2-7; possibly TRBD2 for D (6 bases). Trimming left V 4 bases short and J 3 bases short, with 17 bases between. This CDR3 is 15 amino acids long. Germline V CDR1 and CDR2: SGHRS, YFSETQ. The DNA of the CDR3 is TGCGCCAGCAGCCCATACCGGGAGTCCTTCTACGAGCAGTACTTC. It is translated as CASSPYRESFYEQYF.

J is TRBJ2-3 and V is TRBV27; perhaps TRBD2 as D (6 bases). The CDR3 loop spans 17 amino acids. The germline V gene encodes CDR1 MNHEY and CDR2 SMNVEV (reference sequence). Trimming stripped 3 bases from V and 2 bases from J, with 18 bases between. CDR3 coding DNA: TGTGCCAGCAGTTTGCGATGGGACTCCTATTACACAGATACGCAGTATTTT. This codes for CASSLRWDSYYTDTQYF.

This sequence joins TRBV7-9 and TRBJ1-6, with D unclear. Germline V lookup: CDR1 SEHNR, CDR2 FQNEAQ (reference sequence). This CDR3 comprises 12 residues. V dropped 3 bases and J dropped 9 bases, with 6 bases sitting between them. CDR3 DNA: TGTGCCAGCAGCTTTGAGTCTTCACCCCTCCACTTT. Residues: CASSFESSPLHF.

The rearrangement links TRBV19 to TRBJ1-5; maybe TRBD1 (5 bases). V lost 3 bases and J lost 5, with 11 bases in between. The CDR3 is 14 residues long. Germline CDR1 reads LNHDA; CDR2 reads SQIVND (reference sequence). The CDR3 here is CASSMESGYQPQHF. The CDR3 nucleotides read TGTGCCAGTAGTATGGAGTCAGGGTATCAGCCCCAGCATTTT. The full variable domain, in which reference TRBV19 and TRBJ1-5 provide the parts outside the CDR3, is DGGITQSPKYLFRKEGQNVTLSCEQNLNHDAMYWYRQDPGQGLRLIYYSQIVNDFQKGDIAEGYSVSREKKESFPLTVTSAQKNPTAFYLCASSMESGYQPQHFGDGTRLSIL.

The DNA for the CDR3 is TGCGCCAGCAGCCGCGACAGTGCGACCCCTATTTACGAGCAGTACTTC. It is translated as CASSRDSATPIYEQYF. V gene TRBV4-1 combines with J gene TRBJ2-7, with D possibly matching TRBD1 (5 bases). The CDR3 is 16 amino acids. Germline V lookup: CDR1 MGHRA, CDR2 YSYEKL. Trimming took 4 bases from V and 4 from J, leaving 20 bases between them.

This CDR3 is CASSVASGGASEQFF. As DNA, the CDR3 is TGTGCCAGCAGCGTAGCTAGCGGGGGGGCTTCTGAGCAGTTCTTC. The chain joins TRBV9 to TRBJ2-1, with 12 bases aligning to TRBD2. J lost 9 bases, V lost 0 bases, and 4 bases had no gene match. Germline CDR1 SGDLS, CDR2 YYNGEE. This CDR3 region has 15 residues. The full variable domain, its missing parts supplied by reference TRBV9 and TRBJ2-1, is DSGVTQTPKHLITATGQRVTLRCSPRSGDLSVYWYQQSLDQGLQFLIQYYNGEERAKGNILERFSAQQFPDLHSELNLSSLELGDSALYFCASSVASGGASEQFFGPGTRLTVL.

The chain is built from TRBV7-2 and TRBJ2-7; TRBD2 matches at 16 bases. J was trimmed by 2 bases and V by 5 bases; bases with no gene match: 12. CDR3 length: 19 amino acids. CDR1 and CDR2 (germline): SGHTA, FQGNSA. Here the CDR3 DNA reads TGTGCCAGCAGCAGGCAGACCGGGACTAGCGGGGGGGACCCCTACGAGCAGTACTTC. This sequence encodes CASSRQTGTSGGDPYEQYF.

This chain links TRBV28 with TRBJ2-5; 7 positions agree with TRBD2. The germline CDR1 and CDR2 sequences are MDHEN and SYDVKM. The CDR3 runs 14 residues. After removal of 3 bases from V and 7 bases from J, the junction contained 8 bases not matched to a gene. CDR3 loop: CASSLGGDPWTQYF. The CDR3 region has the DNA TGTGCCAGCAGTTTGGGGGGGGACCCATGGACCCAGTACTTC.

The V gene is TRBV28, the J gene TRBJ1-2; 7 bases are a match to TRBD1. Germline assignment: CDR1 MDHEN and CDR2 SYDVKM. The CDR3 is 14 amino acids. The V and J ends lost 4 bases and 4 bases, in that order; junction bases with no gene match: 6. DNA for the CDR3: TGTGCCAGCAGTTCTCCGACAGGGACCTATGGCTACACCTTC. It specifies CASSSPTGTYGYTF.

This clone was observed a handful of times. J is TRBJ2-5 and V is TRBV18, with D possibly being TRBD2 (7 bases). CDR1 and CDR2 (germline): KGHSH, LQKENI. Trimming stripped 3 bases from V and 5 bases from J, with 16 bases between. There are 15 residues in the CDR3. In DNA form, the CDR3 reads TGTGCCAGCTCACCGCCGCTGGGGGGGCGTGAGACCCAGTACTTC. Translation gives CASSPPLGGRETQYF.

The rearrangement uses TRBV24-1 and TRBJ2-2, with D tentatively TRBD1 (6 bases). The CDR3 contains 13 residues. V was trimmed by 5 bases and J by 4 bases, leaving 7 bases between them. CDR1 is KGHDR, CDR2 SFDVKD, per germline. CDR3 DNA sequence: TGTGCCACCAGTGGGGGGCCCACCGGGGAGCTGTTTTTT. Protein product: CATSGGPTGELFF.

The chain carries TRBV5-1 and TRBJ2-5; D remains unclear. With 0 bases removed from V and 4 bases from J, the gap between germline ends came to 13 bases. The CDR3 is made up of 15 amino acids. The germline V gene has CDR1 SGHRS and CDR2 YFSETQ. CDR3 coding DNA: TGCGCCAGCAGCTTGGAAGTCCCATGGGCAGAGACCCAGTACTTC. Translated, it gives CASSLEVPWAETQYF.

This clone was found once. The CDR3 here is CASRPNLAGGPNEQFF. In DNA form, the CDR3 reads TGTGCCAGCAGGCCCAACCTAGCGGGGGGGCCGAATGAGCAGTTCTTC. This chain uses TRBV11-2 with TRBJ2-1; TRBD2 matches 12 bases. The V gene's germline CDR1 is SGHAT and CDR2 FQNNGV. V shed 6 bases, J shed 7 bases, and the junction held 10 bases outside the gene matches. CDR3 length: 16 residues.

In this sample, this clone turned up a few times. This chain uses TRBV18 with TRBJ2-3; tentative D call: TRBD1 (6 bases). Deletions cut 4 bases from V and 0 bases from J, with 14 bases between. Germline V gene data show CDR1 as KGHSH and CDR2 as LQKENI. The CDR3 has 16 residues. The CDR3 protein is CASSLFAGDSTDTQYF. Written as DNA, the CDR3 is TGTGCCAGCTCACTCTTCGCAGGGGATAGCACAGATACGCAGTATTTT.

V gene TRBV29-1 combines with J gene TRBJ1-1, with 7 bases lining up with TRBD1. This CDR3 spans 12 amino acids. Germline assignment: CDR1 SQVTM and CDR2 ANQGSEA. V was clipped by 7 bases and J by 8 bases; unmatched bases: 10. Here the CDR3 DNA reads TGCAGCGCAGAGTGGGTGACAGGGGAAGCTTTCTTT. Protein product: CSAEWVTGEAFF.

The genes are TRBV9 and TRBJ2-5; TRBD2 agrees at 13 bases. J lost 1 base, V lost 3 bases, and 9 bases had no gene match. Germline CDR1 reads SGDLS; CDR2 reads YYNGEE. There are 18 residues in the CDR3. Written as DNA, the CDR3 is TGTGCCAGCAGCGGAGAATGGACTAGCGGGGGAGTCCAAGAGACCCAGTACTTC. Protein sequence: CASSGEWTSGGVQETQYF.

J is TRBJ1-1 and V is TRBV9; 8 positions agree with TRBD1. Germline V CDR1 and CDR2: SGDLS, YYNGEE. The CDR3 contains 15 residues. With V trimmed by 4 bases and J by 4 bases, 9 bases remained unmatched. The CDR3 DNA follows: TGTGCCAGCAGCACTCTTGGACAGGGCGGCACTGAAGCTTTCTTT. It yields the protein CASSTLGQGGTEAFF.

This chain links TRBV24-1 with TRBJ2-3, with D perhaps matching TRBD2 (5 bases). Deletions cut 4 bases from V and 2 bases from J, with 12 bases between. The germline gives CDR1 KGHDR, CDR2 SFDVKD. The CDR3 contains 15 residues. The CDR3: CATSEPGLLTDTQYF. CDR3 nucleotides: TGTGCCACCAGTGAACCTGGACTGCTCACAGATACGCAGTATTTT.

This clone was recorded a few times. The chain is built from TRBV5-1 and TRBJ2-1, with 8 nucleotides matching TRBD2. Germline V CDR1 and CDR2: SGHRS, YFSETQ. Trimming at V came to 3 bases and at J to 1 base, leaving 12 bases not matched to a gene. The CDR3 has 18 amino acids. CDR3 protein: CASSSIGLAGPSYNEQFF. DNA for the CDR3: TGCGCCAGCAGCTCCATAGGCCTAGCGGGTCCTTCCTACAATGAGCAGTTCTTC.

V and J are TRBV5-1 and TRBJ2-1; TRBD2 matches 9 bases. Losses at the gene ends were 4 bases for V and 4 bases for J; bases not matched to a gene: 6. In germline, CDR1 is SGHRS, CDR2 YFSETQ. The CDR3 consists of 15 residues. For the CDR3, the DNA is TGCGCCAGCAGCCCTGGCGGGGGGGAGTACAATGAGCAGTTCTTC. Translation gives CASSPGGGEYNEQFF.

This clone was detected only once. This chain connects TRBV19 to TRBJ2-3, with 8 bases fitting TRBD1. Losses at the gene ends were 5 bases for V and 3 bases for J; bases not matched to a gene: 7. The CDR3 consists of 15 residues. Looked up from germline, CDR1 is LNHDA and CDR2 is SQIVND (reference sequence). The CDR3 DNA sequence: TGTGCCAGTAGTCTTCCGACAGGGGCAACAGATACGCAGTATTTT. It yields the protein CASSLPTGATDTQYF.

CDR3 amino acids: CASRMTAGNEQFF. The CDR3, as DNA: TGTGCCAGCAGGATGACCGCGGGCAATGAGCAGTTCTTC. The V and J genes are TRBV6-6 and TRBJ2-1; possibly TRBD2 for D (5 bases). CDR1 MNHNY and CDR2 SVGAGI come from the germline V gene (reference sequence). The CDR3 loop spans 13 amino acids. Trimming took 6 bases from V and 6 from J, leaving 12 bases between them.

The V gene is TRBV5-1, the J gene TRBJ2-1; weak D call: TRBD2 (6 bases). CDR1 is SGHRS and CDR2 is YFSETQ in the germline V gene. V shed 0 bases and J shed 2 bases, with 6 bases lying between them. This CDR3 is 14 amino acids long. In nucleotides, the CDR3 is TGCGCCAGCAGCTTGGGACTAGCCTACAATGAGCAGTTCTTC. Protein: CASSLGLAYNEQFF.

The chain carries TRBV29-1 and TRBJ1-4; a weak D match, TRBD1 (5 bases). Per the germline V gene, CDR1 is SQVTM and CDR2 is ANQGSEA. The CDR3 runs to 11 residues. Trimming pared 7 bases from V and 12 bases from J, leaving 15 bases between. The CDR3 loop is CSGGREGQLFF. The CDR3, as DNA: TGCAGCGGGGGACGGGAGGGGCAACTGTTTTTT.

The J gene is TRBJ1-4, the V gene TRBV28, with D hard to call. V gave up 2 bases and J gave up 8 bases, with 18 bases separating them. CDR3 size: 16 residues. Germline V gene data show CDR1 as MDHEN and CDR2 as SYDVKM. In nucleotides, the CDR3 is TGTGCCAGCAGTTTAGGATATCAGCTAACCAGGGAAAAACTGTTTTTT. Translation gives CASSLGYQLTREKLFF. Together with reference TRBV28 and TRBJ1-4, the CDR3 gives the full variable domain: DVKVTQSSRYLVKRTGEKVFLECVQDMDHENMFWYRQDPGLGLRLIYFSYDVKMKEKGDIPEGYSVSREKKERFSLILESASTNQTSMYLCASSLGYQLTREKLFFGSGTQLSVL.